The sequence of this T cell receptor beta chain was determined in a study of T-cell memory formation after mild COVID-19. TCRdb used MiXCR to reprocess the 5' RACE reads, holding one entry per CDR3 protein. The repertoire holds about 420,000 distinct CDR3 sequences, around a quarter seen once, with under 15% in the top ten. This CDR3 is 17 amino acids long. Losses at the gene ends were 0 bases for V and 4 bases for J; bases not matched to a gene: 14. The germline gives CDR1 SQVTM, CDR2 ANQGSEA. With respect to this clonotype: Antigen: not known.

Whole-study findings and limits: A second wave expanding day 15 to 37 was CD4+-biased; contracting clones were balanced.

Specimen: PBMCs or a T cell subset sorted from them (not recorded which). This receptor was identified in an adult woman who had mild COVID-19 (a few samples of this study predate the infection). Cell type and time point are not known. V usage is TRBV29-1 and J usage is TRBJ1-2; TRBD1 matches 7 bases. The CDR3 loop is CSVEDLDRAGLGYGYTF. The DNA of the CDR3 is TGCAGCGTTGAAGATCTCGACAGGGCTGGACTGGGCTATGGCTACACCTTC.